Presented here are 27 T cell receptor beta chains from one specimen sequenced in a study of yellow fever vaccine responses in identical twins. TCRdb analysed the RT-PCR reads with MiXCR anew, one entry per CDR3 protein. The repertoire holds roughly 4,300 distinct CDR3 sequences, with roughly 86% as singletons. Material: T cells from blood (PBMCs), unsorted or a sorted subset (not recorded which), obtained before or after yellow fever vaccination (not recorded which). The receptors shown here come from a woman under 30 who received the yellow fever vaccine.

This clonotype came up a few times. The chain uses TRBV7-6 and TRBJ2-1, with D possibly TRBD1 on 6 matching bases. Trimming removed 4 bases at V and 10 bases at J, with 14 bases between. Germline V lookup: CDR1 SGHVS, CDR2 FNYEAQ. The CDR3 is 13 amino acids. The CDR3 loop reads CASSSDSYKEQFF. The CDR3 coding sequence is TGTGCCAGCAGCTCGGACAGTTATAAGGAGCAGTTCTTC. The entire variable domain, with the rest obtained from reference TRBV7-6 and TRBJ2-1, is as follows: GAGVSQSPRYKVTKRGQDVALRCDPISGHVSLYWYRQALGQGPEFLTYFNYEAQQDKSGLPNDRFSAERPEGSISTLTIQRTEQRDSAMYRCASSSDSYKEQFFGPGTRLTVL.

Details on this clonotype: At one boundary the junction diverges from the germline segment, which might be a read error. The rearrangement links TRBV11-1 to TRBJ2-2; tentatively, D is TRBD1 (7 bases). Germline V gene lookup returns CDR1 SGHAT and CDR2 FQDESV (reference sequence). The CDR3 covers 16 residues. The CDR3 here is CASSGLTGRNTWELFF. CDR3 DNA: TGTGCCAGCAGCGGACTGACAGGGAGGAACACCTGGGAGCTGTTTTTT.

The rearrangement joins TRBV7-9 to TRBJ2-1; 11 bases are a match to TRBD2. This CDR3 contains 14 residues. V lost 4 bases and J lost 7; bases outside the gene matches: 3. CDR1 is SEHNR, CDR2 FQNEAQ, per germline (reference sequence). Here the CDR3 reads CASSWTSGLNEQFF. Written as DNA, the CDR3 is TGTGCCAGCAGCTGGACTAGCGGGTTAAATGAGCAGTTCTTC.

The rearrangement links TRBV29-1 to TRBJ2-7; 7 nucleotides line up with TRBD1. This CDR3 contains 13 residues. The trim removed 7 bases at V and 0 bases at J, leaving 6 bases unmatched. Germline V lookup: CDR1 SQVTM, CDR2 ANQGSEA. The CDR3 loop is CSAINRGSYEQYF. The CDR3 DNA reads as TGCAGCGCCATAAACAGGGGCTCCTACGAGCAGTACTTC.

This sequence joins TRBV7-3 and TRBJ2-3; 11 bases match TRBD2. Germline V gives CDR1 SGHTA, CDR2 FQGTGA. J gave up 5 bases and V 4 bases, and 5 bases lay outside the gene matches. The CDR3 extends over 15 amino acids. CDR3 protein: CASSSLAGGRDTQYF. The CDR3 DNA reads as TGTGCCAGCAGCTCCTTAGCGGGGGGGCGAGATACGCAGTATTTT.

The V call is TRBV2, the J call TRBJ2-3; no definite D call. CDR3 length: 11 residues. CDR1 SNHLY and CDR2 FYNNEI come from the germline V gene. Trimming took off 7 bases at V and 4 bases at J, with 6 bases between the two ends. This chain's CDR3 is CASTPADTQYF. The CDR3 DNA is TGTGCCAGCACCCCTGCAGATACGCAGTATTTT.

This chain links TRBV11-2 with TRBJ2-5; D remains unclear. Between the trimmed V and J ends, which lost 4 bases and 10 bases, there was a span of 19 bases. This CDR3 region has 14 residues. The V gene's germline CDR1 is SGHAT and CDR2 FQNNGV. The CDR3 sequence: CASSYNRPQEGQYF. The CDR3, as DNA: TGTGCCAGCAGCTACAACCGGCCTCAGGAAGGCCAGTACTTC. Using reference TRBV11-2 and TRBJ2-5 for the parts outside the CDR3, the full variable domain is EAGVAQSPRYKIIEKRQSVAFWCNPISGHATLYWYQQILGQGPKLLIQFQNNGVVDDSQLPKDRFSAERLKGVDSTLKIQPAKLEDSAVYLCASSYNRPQEGQYFGPGTRLLVL.

The chain uses TRBV4-1 and TRBJ2-2; 8 nucleotides match TRBD1. This CDR3 region has 16 residues. Trimming at V came to 0 bases and at J to 7 bases, leaving 7 bases not matched to a gene. Germline CDR1 and CDR2: MGHRA and YSYEKL. CDR3 bases: TGCGCCAGCAGCCAAGAGCCAGGGGGCGTCGGCGGGGAGCTGTTTTTT. This sequence encodes CASSQEPGGVGGELFF.

The DNA of the CDR3 is TGTGCCAGCAGCACAACACAGGGTTACACAGATACGCAGTATTTT. Its translation is CASSTTQGYTDTQYF. The chain uses TRBV11-3 and TRBJ2-3, with D tentatively TRBD1 (6 bases). V gave up 5 bases and J gave up 2 bases, with 14 bases separating them. The CDR3 is made up of 15 amino acids. The V gene's germline CDR1 is SGHNT and CDR2 YENEEA.

The V call is TRBV7-6, the J call TRBJ2-7; D unclear. Trimming pared 1 base from V and 0 bases from J, leaving 13 bases between. There are 16 residues in the CDR3. Germline V gene data show CDR1 as SGHVS and CDR2 as FNYEAQ. The CDR3 nucleotides read TGTGCCAGCAGCTTAGGGGGTGGACGCGTCTCCTACGAGCAGTACTTC. This codes for CASSLGGGRVSYEQYF.

This chain connects TRBV29-1 to TRBJ2-7; TRBD1 might be the D (6 bases). The CDR3 spans 11 residues. Germline V lookup: CDR1 SQVTM, CDR2 ANQGSEA. V was clipped by 5 bases and J by 1 base, with 6 bases between them. The CDR3 here is CSVTGSYEQYF. DNA of the CDR3: TGCAGCGTTACAGGGTCCTACGAGCAGTACTTC.

This clonotype was picked up one time. CDR3 protein: CASSVVGAKNIQYF. CDR3 nucleotides: TGTGCCAGCAGTGTCGTGGGGGCCAAAAACATTCAGTACTTC. V gene TRBV2 combines with J gene TRBJ2-4; D remains ambiguous. Germline V gene lookup returns CDR1 SNHLY and CDR2 FYNNEI. The V end was cut by 4 bases, the J end by 1 base, with 8 bases between. The CDR3 is 14 amino acids. Combining the CDR3 with reference TRBV2 and TRBJ2-4 gives the whole variable domain EPEVTQTPSHQVTQMGQEVILRCVPISNHLYFYWYRQILGQKVEFLVSFYNNEISEKSEIFDDQFSVERPDGSNFTLKIRSTKLEDSAMYFCASSVVGAKNIQYFGAGTRLSVL.

This chain uses TRBV4-1 with TRBJ2-1; D not resolved. The CDR3 runs to 14 residues. Trimming shortened V by 0 bases and J by 3 bases, and 6 bases separated the two germline ends. Germline assignment: CDR1 MGHRA and CDR2 YSYEKL. CDR3 in DNA: TGCGCCAGCAGCCAAGAAGGCAGCTACAATGAGCAGTTCTTC. This sequence encodes CASSQEGSYNEQFF.

This clonotype has only one observation. The chain is built from TRBV6-2 or TRBV6-3 and TRBJ2-3; D may be TRBD2 (5 bases). The CDR3 is 15 residues long. Germline V gene sequence: CDR1 MNHEY, CDR2 SVGEGT. V gave up 1 base and J gave up 1 base, with 9 bases separating them. CDR3 nucleotide sequence: TGTGCCAGCAGTTACTACGGGATGGGCACAGATACGCAGTATTTT. Its protein product is CASSYYGMGTDTQYF.

V is TRBV28 and J is TRBJ2-1; 8 positions match TRBD2. This CDR3 is built from 13 residues. Per germline, CDR1 MDHEN and CDR2 SYDVKM. Losses at the gene ends were 5 bases for V and 8 bases for J; bases not matched to a gene: 5. Written as DNA, the CDR3 is TGTGCCAGCAGTGAGCGGGAGTGGGATGAGCAGTTCTTC. Protein sequence: CASSEREWDEQFF.

The table lists this clonotype with a count of one. The chain recombines TRBV29-1 with TRBJ2-3; D not certain. This CDR3 comprises 12 residues. Between the trimmed V and J ends, which lost 6 bases and 6 bases, there was a span of 13 bases. Germline V gene sequence: CDR1 SQVTM, CDR2 ANQGSEA. The CDR3 loop is CSVPGPPDTQYF. Written as DNA, the CDR3 is TGCAGCGTCCCCGGACCTCCCGATACGCAGTATTTT.

The CDR3 DNA reads as TGTGCCAGCAGTGGACTAGCGGGAGGGGGCGCAGATACGCAGTATTTT. Translating gives CASSGLAGGGADTQYF. The rearrangement joins TRBV12-3 or TRBV12-4 to TRBJ2-3, with 15 positions matching TRBD2. The CDR3 runs 16 residues. The junction had 4 bases not matched to a gene; V was cut back by 5 bases and J by 4 bases.

This rearrangement joins TRBV13 to TRBJ2-7, with 7 positions matching TRBD1. The trim removed 7 bases at V and 0 bases at J, leaving 12 bases unmatched. The CDR3 consists of 16 residues. CDR1 and CDR2 (germline): PRHDT, FYEKMQ (reference sequence). DNA of the CDR3: TGTGCCAGCAATTCTGTAGGTACAGGGGTCTCCTACGAGCAGTACTTC. As protein: CASNSVGTGVSYEQYF.

The chain employs TRBV3-1 and TRBJ2-5, with 8 bases fitting TRBD1. CDR1 and CDR2 from the germline V gene are LGHDT and YNNKEL (reference sequence). The junction had 2 bases not matched to a gene; V was cut back by 1 base and J by 4 bases. The CDR3 is 14 amino acids. The CDR3 DNA is TGTGCCAGCAGCCAAGGCAGGGGGCGAGAGACCCAGTACTTC. Translated: CASSQGRGRETQYF.

The chain is built from TRBV28 and TRBJ2-6; no definite D call. Germline V lookup: CDR1 MDHEN, CDR2 SYDVKM. The V gene lost 11 bases and the J gene lost 0 bases, with 8 bases spanning the gap. This CDR3 has 13 residues. The CDR3 region has the DNA TGTGCCGGTCAAATCTCTGGGGCCAACGTCCTGACTTTC. Amino acids: CAGQISGANVLTF.

The chain couples TRBV29-1 to TRBJ2-7, with D perhaps matching TRBD1 (5 bases). Looked up from germline, CDR1 is SQVTM and CDR2 is ANQGSEA. This CDR3 spans 15 amino acids. The CDR3 sequence is CSALLTTAFPYEQYF. CDR3 nucleotide sequence: TGCAGTGCCCTCTTGACGACAGCCTTTCCCTACGAGCAGTACTTC.

V gene TRBV3-1 combines with J gene TRBJ2-7; TRBD2 is a possible D gene (6 bases). The CDR3 is 14 amino acids. Germline V lookup: CDR1 LGHDT, CDR2 YNNKEL (reference sequence). Trimming removed 6 bases from V and 6 bases from J, with 18 bases in between. DNA of the CDR3: TGTGCCAGCAGGGAAAGGACTTTGGGGGGCGAGCAGTACTTC. As protein: CASRERTLGGEQYF.

The chain employs TRBV29-1 and TRBJ2-5; D is undetermined. The CDR3 consists of 12 residues. Germline V lookup: CDR1 SQVTM, CDR2 ANQGSEA. The V end lost 2 bases, the J end lost 0 bases, and 4 bases lay between the germline ends. CDR3 DNA: TGCAGCGTTGAAACCCACCAAGAGACCCAGTACTTC. The encoded protein is CSVETHQETQYF.

The V call is TRBV18, the J call TRBJ2-4; 7 positions match TRBD2. V shed 3 bases and J 5 bases; nucleotides not matched to a gene: 7. The CDR3 extends over 15 amino acids. The V gene's germline CDR1 is KGHSH and CDR2 LQKENI. The CDR3 DNA follows: TGTGCCAGCTCACCTCTAGGCCTAGCGGAAAACATTCAGTACTTC. Its protein is CASSPLGLAENIQYF. Full variable domain (missing parts from reference TRBV18 and TRBJ2-4): NAGVMQNPRHLVRRRGQEARLRCSPMKGHSHVYWYRQLPEEGLKFMVYLQKENIIDESGMPKERFSAEFPKEGPSILRIQQVVRGDSAAYFCASSPLGLAENIQYFGAGTRLSVL.

This rearrangement joins TRBV18 to TRBJ2-1; unclear D gene. The germline V gene encodes CDR1 KGHSH and CDR2 LQKENI. With 0 bases removed from V and 5 bases from J, the gap between germline ends came to 14 bases. This CDR3 region has 16 residues. CDR3: CASSPPKSGLHNEQFF. In DNA form, the CDR3 reads TGTGCCAGCTCACCACCTAAGTCCGGGCTCCACAATGAGCAGTTCTTC.

The V gene is TRBV29-1, the J gene TRBJ2-7, with TRBD2 matching over 8 bases. Germline CDR1 SQVTM, CDR2 ANQGSEA. J was trimmed by 4 bases and V by 5 bases; bases with no gene match: 7. The CDR3 has 13 residues. The CDR3 DNA sequence: TGCAGCGTTCGAGCGGGAGAAGAGTACGAGCAGTACTTC. Protein: CSVRAGEEYEQYF.

The chain is built from TRBV7-2 and TRBJ1-2; D not certain. The germline gives CDR1 SGHTA, CDR2 FQGNSA. V lost 7 bases to trimming and J lost 3 bases, with 15 bases between them. The CDR3 spans 14 residues. CDR3 nucleotides: TGTGCCAGCAATTCTCCGGGGAGGGACTATGGCTACACCTTC. This sequence encodes CASNSPGRDYGYTF.